What follows is one T cell receptor (beta chain) and its context. The target antigen is unknown. A much larger clone lies one base from this, so it may be a read error. Germline V gene lookup returns CDR1 SGHRS and CDR2 YFSETQ. The length of the CDR3 is 14 residues. The data originate from a study of blood T cells in healthy people across ages. Combining a sample-barcoded 5' primer with a J-beta primer mix, a second PCR ran for roughly 7 to 11 cycles. CDR3-containing paired-end reads numbered at least 2.5 million in each sample. Via MiXCR, TCRdb re-called the 5' RACE reads, giving one row per CDR3 protein. The table includes 650,000 or so distinct CDR3 sequences, over 40% detected once. The authors extracted at least 5.5 micrograms of total RNA per sample. Regarding the study as a whole: Diversity of TCR beta per million T cells declined in a roughly linear way with age. Long-lived donors carried more naive CD4+ cells and greater diversity than aged donors.

Sample: blood. The chain employs TRBV5-1 and TRBJ2-1; either TRBD1 or TRBD2 may supply D (6 bases each). This clonotype originated in a woman aged 80 or over in good health. In nucleotides, the CDR3 is TGCGCCAGCAGGCGGGACACCCAATACAATGAGCGGTTCTTC. Protein: CASRRDTQYNERFF.